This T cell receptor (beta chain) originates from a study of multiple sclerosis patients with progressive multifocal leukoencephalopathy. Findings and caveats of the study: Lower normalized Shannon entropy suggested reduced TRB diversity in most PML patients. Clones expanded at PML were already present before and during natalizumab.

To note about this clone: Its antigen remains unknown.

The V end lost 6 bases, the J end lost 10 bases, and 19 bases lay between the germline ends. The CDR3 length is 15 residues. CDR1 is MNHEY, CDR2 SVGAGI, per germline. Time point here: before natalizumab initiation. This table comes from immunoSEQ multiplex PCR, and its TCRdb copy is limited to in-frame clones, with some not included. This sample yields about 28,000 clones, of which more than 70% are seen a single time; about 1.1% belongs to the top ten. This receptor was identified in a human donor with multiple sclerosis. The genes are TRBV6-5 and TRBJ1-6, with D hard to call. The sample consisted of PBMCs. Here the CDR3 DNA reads TGTGCCAGCAGGGATCTAAGGTCGTTACTGTCACCCCTCCACTTT. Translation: CASRDLRSLLSPLHF.